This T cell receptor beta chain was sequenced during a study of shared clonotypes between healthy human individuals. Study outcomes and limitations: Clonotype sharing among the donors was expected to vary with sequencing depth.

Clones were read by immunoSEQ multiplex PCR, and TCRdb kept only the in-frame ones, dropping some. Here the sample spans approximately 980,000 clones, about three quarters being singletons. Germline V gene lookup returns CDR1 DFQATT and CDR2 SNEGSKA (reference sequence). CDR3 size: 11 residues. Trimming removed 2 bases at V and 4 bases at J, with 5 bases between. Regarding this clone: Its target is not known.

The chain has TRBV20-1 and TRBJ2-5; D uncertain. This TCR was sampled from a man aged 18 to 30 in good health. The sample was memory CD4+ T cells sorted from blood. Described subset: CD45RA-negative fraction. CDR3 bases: TGCAGTGCTAGATTTTCAGAGACCCAGTACTTC. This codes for CSARFSETQYF.